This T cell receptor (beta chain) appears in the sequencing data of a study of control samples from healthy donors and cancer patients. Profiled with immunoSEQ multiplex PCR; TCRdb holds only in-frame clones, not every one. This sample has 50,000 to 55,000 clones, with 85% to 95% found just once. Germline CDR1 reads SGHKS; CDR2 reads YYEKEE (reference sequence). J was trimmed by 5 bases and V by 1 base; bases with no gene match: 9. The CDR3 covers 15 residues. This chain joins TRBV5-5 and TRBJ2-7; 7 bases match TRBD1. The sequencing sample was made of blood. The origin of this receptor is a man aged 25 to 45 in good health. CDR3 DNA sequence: TGTGCCAGCAGCTTGCCCTCGGGACAGTACGACGAGCAGTACTTC. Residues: CASSLPSGQYDEQYF. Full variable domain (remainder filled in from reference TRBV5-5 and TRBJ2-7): DAGVTQSPTHLIKTRGQQVTLRCSPISGHKSVSWYQQVLGQGPQFIFQYYEKEERGRGNFPDRFSARQFPNYSSELNVNALLLGDSALYLCASSLPSGQYDEQYFGPGTRLTVT.